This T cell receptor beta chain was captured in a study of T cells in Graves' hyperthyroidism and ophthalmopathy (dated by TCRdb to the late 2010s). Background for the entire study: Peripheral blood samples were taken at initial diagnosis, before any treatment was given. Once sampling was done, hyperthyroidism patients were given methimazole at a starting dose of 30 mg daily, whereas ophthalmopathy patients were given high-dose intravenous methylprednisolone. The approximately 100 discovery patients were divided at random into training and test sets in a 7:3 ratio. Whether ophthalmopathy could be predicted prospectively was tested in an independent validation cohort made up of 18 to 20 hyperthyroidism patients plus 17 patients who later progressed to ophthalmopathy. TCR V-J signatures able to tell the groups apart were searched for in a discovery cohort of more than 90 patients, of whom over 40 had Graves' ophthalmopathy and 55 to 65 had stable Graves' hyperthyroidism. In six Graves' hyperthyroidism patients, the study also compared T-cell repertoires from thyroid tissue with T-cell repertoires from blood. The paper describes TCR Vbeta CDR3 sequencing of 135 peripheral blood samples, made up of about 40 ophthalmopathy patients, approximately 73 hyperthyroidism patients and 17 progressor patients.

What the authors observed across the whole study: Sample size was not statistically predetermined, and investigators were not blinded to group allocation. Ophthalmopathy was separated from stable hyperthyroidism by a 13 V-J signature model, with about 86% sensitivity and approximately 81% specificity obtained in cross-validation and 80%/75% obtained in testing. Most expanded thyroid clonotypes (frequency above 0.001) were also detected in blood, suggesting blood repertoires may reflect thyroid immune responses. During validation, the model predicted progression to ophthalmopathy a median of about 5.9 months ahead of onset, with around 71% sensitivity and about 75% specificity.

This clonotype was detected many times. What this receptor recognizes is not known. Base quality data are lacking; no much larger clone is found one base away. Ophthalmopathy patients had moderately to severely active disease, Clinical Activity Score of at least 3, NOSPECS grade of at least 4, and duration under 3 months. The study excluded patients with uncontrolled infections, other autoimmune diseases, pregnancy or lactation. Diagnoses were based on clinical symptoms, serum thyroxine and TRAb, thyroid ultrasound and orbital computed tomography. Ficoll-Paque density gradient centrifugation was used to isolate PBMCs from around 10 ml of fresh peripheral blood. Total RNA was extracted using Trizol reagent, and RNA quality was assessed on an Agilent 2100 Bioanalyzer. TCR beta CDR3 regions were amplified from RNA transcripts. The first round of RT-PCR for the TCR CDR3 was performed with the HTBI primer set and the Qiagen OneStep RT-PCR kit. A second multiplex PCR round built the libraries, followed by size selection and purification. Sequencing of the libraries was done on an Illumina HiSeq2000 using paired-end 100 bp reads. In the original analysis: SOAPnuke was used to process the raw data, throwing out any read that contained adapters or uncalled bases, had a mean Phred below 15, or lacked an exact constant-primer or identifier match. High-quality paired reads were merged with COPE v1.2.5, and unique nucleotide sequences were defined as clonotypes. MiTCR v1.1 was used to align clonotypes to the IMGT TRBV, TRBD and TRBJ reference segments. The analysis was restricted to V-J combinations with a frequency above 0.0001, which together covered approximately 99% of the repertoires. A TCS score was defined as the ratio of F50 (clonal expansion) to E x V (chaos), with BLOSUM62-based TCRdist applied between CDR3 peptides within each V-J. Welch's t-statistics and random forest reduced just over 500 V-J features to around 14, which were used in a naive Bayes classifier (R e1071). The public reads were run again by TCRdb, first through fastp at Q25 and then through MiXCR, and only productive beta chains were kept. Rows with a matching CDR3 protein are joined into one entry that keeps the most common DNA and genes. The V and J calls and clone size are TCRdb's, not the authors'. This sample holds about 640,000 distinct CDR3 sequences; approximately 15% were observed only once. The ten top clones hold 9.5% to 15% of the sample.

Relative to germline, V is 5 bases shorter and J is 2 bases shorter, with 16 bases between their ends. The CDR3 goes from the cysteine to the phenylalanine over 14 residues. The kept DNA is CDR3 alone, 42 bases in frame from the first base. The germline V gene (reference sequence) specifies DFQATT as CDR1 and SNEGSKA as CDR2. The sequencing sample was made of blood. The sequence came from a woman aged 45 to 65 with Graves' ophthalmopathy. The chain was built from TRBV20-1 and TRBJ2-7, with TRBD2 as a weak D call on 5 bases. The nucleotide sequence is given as TGCAGTGCTGGAGGCGTCGAGAGTACCTACGAGCAGTACTTC. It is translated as CSAGGVESTYEQYF.